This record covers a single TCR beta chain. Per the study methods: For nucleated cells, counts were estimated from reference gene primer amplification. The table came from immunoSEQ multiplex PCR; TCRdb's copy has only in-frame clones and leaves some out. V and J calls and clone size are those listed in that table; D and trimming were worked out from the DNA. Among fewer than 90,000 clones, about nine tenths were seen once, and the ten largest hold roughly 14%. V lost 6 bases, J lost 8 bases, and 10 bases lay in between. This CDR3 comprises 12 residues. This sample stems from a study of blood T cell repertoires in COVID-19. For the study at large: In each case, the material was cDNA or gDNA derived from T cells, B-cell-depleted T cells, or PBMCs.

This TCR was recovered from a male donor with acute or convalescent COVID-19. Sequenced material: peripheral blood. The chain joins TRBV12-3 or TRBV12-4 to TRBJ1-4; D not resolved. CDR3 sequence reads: CASSLTREKLFF. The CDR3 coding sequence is TGTGCCAGCAGCCTAACGCGGGAAAAACTGTTTTTT.